The T cell receptor beta chain under discussion was sequenced for a study of beta chain features in type 1 diabetes. Sequenced material consisted of expressed TCRB transcripts (all of the isolated RNA was reverse transcribed). TCRdb's table, derived via immunoSEQ multiplex PCR, lists solely in-frame clones and lacks some. The top ten hold 0.023% of the sample, which has 900,000 or so clones, under 20% seen once. General study findings and limits: A greater similarity of naive, central memory and Treg TCRB repertoires was seen among patients than among healthy donors.

This clone has more than one count but fewer than ten. Its target is unknown. It was one heparinised blood draw, averaging about 116 mL, that each donor gave. Isolation of CD4+ naive, central memory, regulatory and stem cell-like memory cells was achieved by sorting via CD45RO/CCR7/CD25/CD127/CD95/CD27. V dropped 4 bases and J dropped 4; count of bases not matched to a gene: 5. The germline V gene encodes CDR1 MNHEY and CDR2 SVGAGI. The CDR3 totals 15 residues. The chain couples TRBV6-5 to TRBJ2-1; TRBD2 agrees at 9 bases. Sequenced input: naive CD4+ T cells from blood. The origin of this receptor is a woman aged 18-30 years in good health. The CDR3, as DNA: TGTGCCAGCAGTTTCCGAGCGGGGGGATACAATGAGCAGTTCTTC. Translating gives CASSFRAGGYNEQFF.